Listed here are 14 T cell receptor beta chains from one sample, sequenced in a study of Ad26.COV2.S vaccination and SARS-CoV-2 variants. Repertoires were generated with immunoSEQ multiplex PCR, while TCRdb's copy carries only in-frame clones and drops some. The sample records about 350,000 clones, more than 85% being singletons. Regarding treatment: 19 received Ad26.COV2.S at low or high dose, single or two shots; about five received placebo; per-sample allocation not given. Day 63 after the first injection of vaccine or placebo was the sampling time. The sequences come from peripheral blood, collected in a trial of Ad26.COV2.S vaccine versus placebo. Receptor source: a person between 18 and 59 years old who received the Ad26.COV2.S COVID-19 vaccine or a placebo.

CDR3: CASRSTGPSSGANVLTF. The CDR3 region has the DNA TGTGCCAGCAGATCAACAGGGCCAAGCTCTGGGGCCAACGTCCTGACTTTC. The chain has TRBV7-9 and TRBJ2-6, with a possible D match to TRBD1 (6 bases). From germline, CDR1 is SEHNR and CDR2 FQNEAQ (reference sequence). V gave up 6 bases and J gave up 0 bases, with 15 bases separating them. The CDR3 runs to 17 residues.

The chain recombines TRBV7-9 with TRBJ2-1; unclear D gene. CDR1 and CDR2 (germline): SEHNR, FQNEAQ (reference sequence). V lost 6 bases to trimming and J lost 1 base, with 10 bases between them. This CDR3 contains 14 residues. CDR3 amino acids: CASSLTSSYNEQFF. DNA for the CDR3: TGTGCCAGCAGTTTAACAAGTTCCTACAATGAGCAGTTCTTC.

This clone was counted once. The V gene is TRBV9, the J gene TRBJ2-7, with 7 bases aligning to TRBD1. The CDR3 loop spans 14 amino acids. The trim removed 0 bases at V and 2 bases at J, leaving 2 bases unmatched. The V gene's germline CDR1 is SGDLS and CDR2 YYNGEE. The CDR3 is CASSVDQGAYEQYF. DNA for the CDR3: TGTGCCAGCAGCGTAGATCAGGGGGCCTACGAGCAGTACTTC.

This chain joins TRBV6-5 and TRBJ1-1; 12 bases align to TRBD1. The CDR3 extends over 16 amino acids. Germline V gene sequence: CDR1 MNHEY, CDR2 SVGAGI. J lost 2 bases, V lost 4 bases, and 5 bases had no gene match. The CDR3 sequence: CASSLRDRGPNTEAFF. CDR3 nucleotides: TGTGCCAGCAGTTTACGGGACAGGGGGCCTAACACTGAAGCTTTCTTT.

The chain links TRBV5-1 to TRBJ2-1, with TRBD1 identical over 7 bases. This CDR3 spans 14 amino acids. Trimming cost V 0 bases and J 6 bases; bases outside gene matches: 3. Germline CDR1 is SGHRS and CDR2 is YFSETQ. The CDR3 sequence: CASSLDTGANEQFF. CDR3 nucleotides: TGCGCCAGCAGCTTGGACACAGGGGCCAATGAGCAGTTCTTC.

The chain links TRBV6-2 or TRBV6-3 to TRBJ2-2; the match to TRBD1 covers 9 bases. The V gene end was trimmed by 6 bases and the J gene end by 15 bases; junction bases not matched to a gene: 8. CDR3 length: 12 residues. Per the germline V gene, CDR1 is MNHEY and CDR2 is SVGEGT. CDR3 region: CASSIRDRDMFF. The CDR3 DNA reads TGTGCCAGCAGCATCAGGGACAGGGATATGTTTTTT.

The chain uses TRBV7-2 and TRBJ2-5; 8 positions match TRBD2. V lost 3 bases to trimming and J lost 4 bases; unmatched junction nucleotides: 7. The CDR3 has 15 amino acids. The V gene's germline CDR1 is SGHTA and CDR2 FQGNSA. The CDR3, as DNA: TGTGCCAGCAGCTTTAAAGCGGGAGAGGGAGAGACCCAGTACTTC. This translates into CASSFKAGEGETQYF.

The CDR3 coding sequence is TGTGCCAGCAGCTTAAGCGGCGGGGGGGCCTTCTACGAGCAGTACTTC. Translation gives CASSLSGGGAFYEQYF. The chain uses TRBV7-2 and TRBJ2-7; 9 nucleotides agree with TRBD2. The CDR3 totals 16 residues. J was trimmed by 3 bases and V by 2 bases; bases with no gene match: 8. The germline gives CDR1 SGHTA, CDR2 FQGNSA.

The V and J genes are TRBV7-2 and TRBJ2-2; TRBD2 aligns across 13 bases. CDR1 is SGHTA, CDR2 FQGNSA, per germline. Trimming cost V 0 bases and J 0 bases; bases outside gene matches: 7. The CDR3 has 20 amino acids. CDR3 in DNA: TGTGCCAGCAGCTTAGCCCTAGGACTAGCGGGAGACCCGAACACCGGGGAGCTGTTTTTT. It encodes CASSLALGLAGDPNTGELFF.

The rearrangement uses TRBV5-1 and TRBJ2-7, with 7 bases identical to TRBD2. Per the germline V gene, CDR1 is SGHRS and CDR2 is YFSETQ. The V segment lost 4 bases and the J segment 2 bases; nucleotides outside the gene matches: 9. CDR3 length equals 15 residues. This CDR3 reads CASSPLAGQTYEQYF. The CDR3 region has the DNA TGCGCCAGCAGCCCCTTAGCGGGTCAAACCTACGAGCAGTACTTC.

J is TRBJ2-1 and V is TRBV7-9, with D uncertain. CDR3 size: 16 residues. V lost 2 bases and J 6 bases, leaving 17 bases between the germline ends. Looked up from germline, CDR1 is SEHNR and CDR2 is FQNEAQ (reference sequence). The CDR3 DNA reads as TGTGCCAGCAGCTTAAAAACGGACCCTAATCGCAATGAGCAGTTCTTC. Protein sequence: CASSLKTDPNRNEQFF.

The V call is TRBV30, the J call TRBJ1-2; D gene uncertain. The CDR3 extends over 13 amino acids. V was pared by 2 bases and J by 3 bases, with 10 bases between. Looked up from germline, CDR1 is GTSNPN and CDR2 is SVGIG (reference sequence). CDR3 nucleotides: TGTGCCTGGAGTAAAGGGAGGGACTATGGCTACACCTTC. As protein: CAWSKGRDYGYTF.

This rearrangement joins TRBV28 to TRBJ1-3, with 9 bases identical to TRBD1. The CDR3 extends over 18 amino acids. The V gene's germline CDR1 is MDHEN and CDR2 SYDVKM. The junction had 12 bases not matched to a gene; V was cut back by 6 bases and J by 0 bases. The DNA of the CDR3 is TGTGCCAGCAGGGACAGGGGCGTCCTACCAAGCTCTGGAAACACCATATATTTT. This gives the protein CASRDRGVLPSSGNTIYF.

This clone was seen only a few times. The V call is TRBV5-1, the J call TRBJ1-1; TRBD1 aligns across 7 bases. The length of the CDR3 is 16 residues. Germline values: CDR1 SGHRS, CDR2 YFSETQ. After removal of 0 bases from V and 0 bases from J, the junction contained 5 bases not matched to a gene. The CDR3 region has the DNA TGCGCCAGCAGCTTGGGTCCGGGACAGATGAACACTGAAGCTTTCTTT. Residues: CASSLGPGQMNTEAFF. Looking up the rest from reference TRBV5-1 and TRBJ1-1 gives the full variable domain: KAGVTQTPRYLIKTRGQQVTLSCSPISGHRSVSWYQQTPGQGLQFLFEYFSETQRNKGNFPGRFSGRQFSNSRSEMNVSTLELGDSALYLCASSLGPGQMNTEAFFGQGTRLTVV.